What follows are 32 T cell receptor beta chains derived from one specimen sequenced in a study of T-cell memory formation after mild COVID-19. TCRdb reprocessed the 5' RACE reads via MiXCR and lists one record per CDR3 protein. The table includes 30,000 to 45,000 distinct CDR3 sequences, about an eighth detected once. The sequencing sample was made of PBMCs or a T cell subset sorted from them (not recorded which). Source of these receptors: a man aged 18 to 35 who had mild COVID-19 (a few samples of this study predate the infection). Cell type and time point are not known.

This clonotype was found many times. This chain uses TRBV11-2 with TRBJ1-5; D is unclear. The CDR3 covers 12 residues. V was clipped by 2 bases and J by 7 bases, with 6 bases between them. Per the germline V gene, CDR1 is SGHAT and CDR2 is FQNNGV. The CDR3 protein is CASSLWGQPQHF. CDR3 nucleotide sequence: TGTGCCAGCAGCTTATGGGGACAGCCCCAGCATTTT.

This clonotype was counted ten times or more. The CDR3 region has the DNA TGTGCCAGCAGCTTTGGACCCGGAGAGACCCAGTACTTC. Protein sequence: CASSFGPGETQYF. This rearrangement joins TRBV11-2 to TRBJ2-5; D gene ambiguous. This CDR3 is built from 13 residues. The germline gives CDR1 SGHAT, CDR2 FQNNGV. The V gene lost 3 bases and the J gene lost 4 bases, with 9 bases spanning the gap. Combining the CDR3 with reference TRBV11-2 and TRBJ2-5 gives the whole variable domain EAGVAQSPRYKIIEKRQSVAFWCNPISGHATLYWYQQILGQGPKLLIQFQNNGVVDDSQLPKDRFSAERLKGVDSTLKIQPAKLEDSAVYLCASSFGPGETQYFGPGTRLLVL.

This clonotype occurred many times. The DNA for the CDR3 is TGTGCCAGCAGCTTAGTACGGCTGGCAGATACGCAGTATTTT. Its protein product is CASSLVRLADTQYF. The rearrangement links TRBV7-2 to TRBJ2-3; D uncertain. Germline V gives CDR1 SGHTA, CDR2 FQGNSA. Between the trimmed V and J ends, which lost 1 base and 4 bases, there was a span of 9 bases. This CDR3 has 14 residues.

The CDR3 reads CASSSRAVTDTQYF. In DNA form, the CDR3 reads TGTGCCAGCAGTTCTCGCGCAGTCACAGATACGCAGTATTTT. J is TRBJ2-3 and V is TRBV6-6; D remains unclear. The germline V and J ends were trimmed by 4 bases and 2 bases, with 10 bases remaining between them. The CDR3 totals 14 residues. Germline CDR1 and CDR2: MNHNY and SVGAGI (reference sequence).

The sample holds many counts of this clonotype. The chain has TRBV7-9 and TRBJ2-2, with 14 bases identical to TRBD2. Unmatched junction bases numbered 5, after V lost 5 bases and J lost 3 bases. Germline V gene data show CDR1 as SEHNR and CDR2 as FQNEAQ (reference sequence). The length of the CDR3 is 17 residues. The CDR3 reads CASSRGLAGGYTGELFF. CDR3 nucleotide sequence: TGTGCCAGCAGCCGCGGACTAGCGGGGGGCTACACCGGGGAGCTGTTTTTT.

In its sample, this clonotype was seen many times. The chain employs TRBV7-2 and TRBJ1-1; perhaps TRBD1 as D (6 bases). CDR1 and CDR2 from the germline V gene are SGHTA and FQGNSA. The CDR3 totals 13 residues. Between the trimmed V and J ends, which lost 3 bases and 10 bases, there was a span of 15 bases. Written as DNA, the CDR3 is TGTGCCAGCAGCTTGAGGGGGGCGCAGGTAGCTTTCTTT. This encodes CASSLRGAQVAFF.

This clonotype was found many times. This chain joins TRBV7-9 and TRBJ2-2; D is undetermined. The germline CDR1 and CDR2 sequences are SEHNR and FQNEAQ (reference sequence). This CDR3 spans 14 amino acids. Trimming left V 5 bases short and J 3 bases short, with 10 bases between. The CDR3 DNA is TGTGCCAGCAGCGTCGGGCTCCACACCGGGGAGCTGTTTTTT. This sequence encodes CASSVGLHTGELFF.

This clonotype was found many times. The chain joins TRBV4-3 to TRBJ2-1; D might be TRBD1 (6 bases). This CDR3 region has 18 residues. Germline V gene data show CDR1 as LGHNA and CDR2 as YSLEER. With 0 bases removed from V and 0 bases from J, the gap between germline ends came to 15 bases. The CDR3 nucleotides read TGCGCCAGCAGCCAAGATCCGAGGGGGACGAGCTCCTACAATGAGCAGTTCTTC. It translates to CASSQDPRGTSSYNEQFF.

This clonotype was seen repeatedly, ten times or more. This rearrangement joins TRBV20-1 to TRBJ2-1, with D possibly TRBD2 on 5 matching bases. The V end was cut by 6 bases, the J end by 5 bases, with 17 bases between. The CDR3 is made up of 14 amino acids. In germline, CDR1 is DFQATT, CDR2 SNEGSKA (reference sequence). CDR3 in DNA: TGCAGTGCCCCAGATCGCAGCGGTAACAATGAGCAGTTCTTC. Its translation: CSAPDRSGNNEQFF.

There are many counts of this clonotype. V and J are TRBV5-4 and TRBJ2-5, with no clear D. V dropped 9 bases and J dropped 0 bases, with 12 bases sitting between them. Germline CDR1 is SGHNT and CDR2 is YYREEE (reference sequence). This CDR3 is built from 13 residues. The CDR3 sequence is CATMREYQETQYF. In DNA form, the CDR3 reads TGTGCCACCATGAGAGAGTACCAAGAGACCCAGTACTTC.

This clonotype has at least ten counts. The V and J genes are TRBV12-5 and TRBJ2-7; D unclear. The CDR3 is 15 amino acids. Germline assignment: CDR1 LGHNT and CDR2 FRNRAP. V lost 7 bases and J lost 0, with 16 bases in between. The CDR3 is CASATSNLDSYEQYF. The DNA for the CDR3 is TGTGCTAGTGCCACCAGTAATCTAGACTCCTACGAGCAGTACTTC.

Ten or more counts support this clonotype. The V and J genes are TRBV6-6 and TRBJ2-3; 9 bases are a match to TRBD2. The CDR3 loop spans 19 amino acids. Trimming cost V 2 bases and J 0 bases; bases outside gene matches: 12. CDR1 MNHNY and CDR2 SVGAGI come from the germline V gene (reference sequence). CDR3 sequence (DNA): TGTGCCAGCAGTTACACCACAGCGGGGGGCAAACCTAGCACAGATACGCAGTATTTT. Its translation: CASSYTTAGGKPSTDTQYF.

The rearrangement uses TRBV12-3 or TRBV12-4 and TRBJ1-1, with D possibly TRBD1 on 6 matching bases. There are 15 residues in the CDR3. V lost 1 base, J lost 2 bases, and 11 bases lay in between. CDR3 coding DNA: TGTGCCAGCAGTTTAGACGATGGGGGCAACACTGAAGCTTTCTTT. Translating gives CASSLDDGGNTEAFF.

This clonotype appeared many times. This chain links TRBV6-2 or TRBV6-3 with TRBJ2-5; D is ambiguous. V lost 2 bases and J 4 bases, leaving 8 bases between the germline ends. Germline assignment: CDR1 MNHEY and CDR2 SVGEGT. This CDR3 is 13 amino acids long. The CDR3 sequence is CASSYQELETQYF. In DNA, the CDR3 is TGTGCCAGCAGTTACCAGGAGCTAGAGACCCAGTACTTC.

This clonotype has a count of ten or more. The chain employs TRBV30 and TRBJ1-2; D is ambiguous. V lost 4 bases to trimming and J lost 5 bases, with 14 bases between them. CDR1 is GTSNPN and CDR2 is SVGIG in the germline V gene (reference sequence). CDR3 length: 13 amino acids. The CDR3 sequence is CAWKGYGPYGYTF. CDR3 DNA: TGTGCCTGGAAGGGTTACGGGCCATATGGCTACACCTTC.

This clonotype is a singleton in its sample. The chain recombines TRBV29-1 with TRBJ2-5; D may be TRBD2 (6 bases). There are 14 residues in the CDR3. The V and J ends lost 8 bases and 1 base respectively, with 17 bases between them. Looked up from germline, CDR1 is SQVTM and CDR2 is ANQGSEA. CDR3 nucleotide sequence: TGCAGCACGGCAGCGGGTTCCCTCCAAGAGACCCAGTACTTC. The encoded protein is CSTAAGSLQETQYF.

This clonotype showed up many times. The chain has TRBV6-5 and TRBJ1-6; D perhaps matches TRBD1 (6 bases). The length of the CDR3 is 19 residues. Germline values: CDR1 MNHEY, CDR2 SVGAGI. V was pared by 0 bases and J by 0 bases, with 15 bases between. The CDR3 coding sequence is TGTGCCAGCAGTTACTCCTTGCCGGGGGCAGACTCCTATAATTCACCCCTCCACTTT. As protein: CASSYSLPGADSYNSPLHF.

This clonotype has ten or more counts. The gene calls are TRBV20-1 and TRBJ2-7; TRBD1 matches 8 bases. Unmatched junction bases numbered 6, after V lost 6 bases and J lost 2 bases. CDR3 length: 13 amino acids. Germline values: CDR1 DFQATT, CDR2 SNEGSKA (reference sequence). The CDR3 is CSARDRMTYEQYF. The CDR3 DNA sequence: TGCAGTGCCCGGGACAGGATGACCTACGAGCAGTACTTC.

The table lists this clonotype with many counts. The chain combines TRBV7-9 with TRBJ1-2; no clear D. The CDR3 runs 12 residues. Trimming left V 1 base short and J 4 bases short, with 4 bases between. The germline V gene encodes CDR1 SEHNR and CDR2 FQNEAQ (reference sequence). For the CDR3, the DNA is TGTGCCAGCAGCTTAGAAAGCTATGGCTACACCTTC. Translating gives CASSLESYGYTF.

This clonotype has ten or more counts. The CDR3 bases are TGTGCCATCAGCCAGGGTAACTACAATTCACCCCTCCACTTT. Encoded protein: CAISQGNYNSPLHF. This chain connects TRBV10-3 to TRBJ1-6, with D perhaps TRBD1 (5 bases). The CDR3 has 14 residues. Germline assignment: CDR1 ENHRY and CDR2 SYGVKD. V was clipped by 6 bases and J by 7 bases, with 13 bases between them.

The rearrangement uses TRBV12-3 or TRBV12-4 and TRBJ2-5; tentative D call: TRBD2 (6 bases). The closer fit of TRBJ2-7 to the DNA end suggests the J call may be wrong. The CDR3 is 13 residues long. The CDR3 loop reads CASSPGGFHEQYF. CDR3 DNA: TGTGCCAGCAGTCCTGGGGGGTTTCACGAGCAGTACTTC.

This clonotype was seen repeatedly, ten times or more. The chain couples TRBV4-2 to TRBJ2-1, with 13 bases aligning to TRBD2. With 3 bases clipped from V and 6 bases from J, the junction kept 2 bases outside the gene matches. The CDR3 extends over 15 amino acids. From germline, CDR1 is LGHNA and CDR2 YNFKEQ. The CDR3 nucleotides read TGTGCCAGCAGCCAGGGACTAGCGGGACTCAATGAGCAGTTCTTC. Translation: CASSQGLAGLNEQFF.

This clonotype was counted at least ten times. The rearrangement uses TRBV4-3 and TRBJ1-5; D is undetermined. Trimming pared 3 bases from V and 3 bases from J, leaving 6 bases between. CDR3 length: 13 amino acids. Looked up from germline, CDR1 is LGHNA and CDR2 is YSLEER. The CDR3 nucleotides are TGCGCCAGCAGCCAGGACTTCAATCAGCCCCAGCATTTT. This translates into CASSQDFNQPQHF.

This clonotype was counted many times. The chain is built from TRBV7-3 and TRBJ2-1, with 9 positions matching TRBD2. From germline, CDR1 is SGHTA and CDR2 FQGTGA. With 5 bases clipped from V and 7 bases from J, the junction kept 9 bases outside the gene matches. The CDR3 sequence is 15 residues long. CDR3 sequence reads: CASSRGLAAGNEQFF. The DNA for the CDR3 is TGTGCCAGCAGCCGGGGACTAGCCGCGGGAAATGAGCAGTTCTTC.

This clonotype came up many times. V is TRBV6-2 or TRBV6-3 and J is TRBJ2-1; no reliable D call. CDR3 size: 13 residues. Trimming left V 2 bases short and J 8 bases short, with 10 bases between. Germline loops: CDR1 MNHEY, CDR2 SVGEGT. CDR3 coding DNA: TGTGCCAGCAGTTACGCGCAAAGGTATGAGCAGTTCTTC. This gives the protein CASSYAQRYEQFF.

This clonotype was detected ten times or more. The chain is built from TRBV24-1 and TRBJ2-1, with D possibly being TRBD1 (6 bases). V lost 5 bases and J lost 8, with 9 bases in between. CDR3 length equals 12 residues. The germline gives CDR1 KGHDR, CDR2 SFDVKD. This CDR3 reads CATSGDKDEQFF. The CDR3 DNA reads TGTGCCACCAGTGGGGACAAGGATGAGCAGTTCTTC.

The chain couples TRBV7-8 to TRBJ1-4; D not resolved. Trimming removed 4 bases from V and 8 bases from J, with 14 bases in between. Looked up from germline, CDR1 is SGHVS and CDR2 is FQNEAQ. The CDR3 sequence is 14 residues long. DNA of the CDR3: TGTGCCAGCAGCTCGAGGAGCATTGGAGAAAAACTGTTTTTT. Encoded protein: CASSSRSIGEKLFF. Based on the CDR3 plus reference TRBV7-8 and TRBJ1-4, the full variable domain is GAGVSQSPRYKVAKRGQDVALRCDPISGHVSLFWYQQALGQGPEFLTYFQNEAQLDKSGLPSDRFFAERPEGSVSTLKIQRTQQEDSAVYLCASSSRSIGEKLFFGSGTQLSVL.

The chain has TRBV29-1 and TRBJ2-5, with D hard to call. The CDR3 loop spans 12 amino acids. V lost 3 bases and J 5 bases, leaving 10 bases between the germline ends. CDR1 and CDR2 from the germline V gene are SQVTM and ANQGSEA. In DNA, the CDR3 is TGCAGCGTTGAGCAATTGATGGAGACCCAGTACTTC. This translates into CSVEQLMETQYF. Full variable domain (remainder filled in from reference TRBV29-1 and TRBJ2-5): SAVISQKPSRDICQRGTSLTIQCQVDSQVTMMFWYRQQPGQSLTLIATANQGSEATYESGFVIDKFPISRPNLTFSTLTVSNMSPEDSSIYLCSVEQLMETQYFGPGTRLLVL.

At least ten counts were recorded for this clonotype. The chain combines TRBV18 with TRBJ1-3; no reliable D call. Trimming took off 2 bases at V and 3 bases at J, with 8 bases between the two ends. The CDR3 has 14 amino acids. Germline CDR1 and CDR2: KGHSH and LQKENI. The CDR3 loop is CASSPTGFGNTIYF. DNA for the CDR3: TGTGCCAGCTCACCAACGGGATTTGGAAACACCATATATTTT.

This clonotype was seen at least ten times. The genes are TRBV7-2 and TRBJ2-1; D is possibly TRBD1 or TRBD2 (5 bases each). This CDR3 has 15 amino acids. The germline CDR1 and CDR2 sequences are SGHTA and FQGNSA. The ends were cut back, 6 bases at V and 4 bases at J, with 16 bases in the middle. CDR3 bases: TGTGCCAGCAGAGTCACCGGGACCGATTACAATGAGCAGTTCTTC. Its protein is CASRVTGTDYNEQFF.

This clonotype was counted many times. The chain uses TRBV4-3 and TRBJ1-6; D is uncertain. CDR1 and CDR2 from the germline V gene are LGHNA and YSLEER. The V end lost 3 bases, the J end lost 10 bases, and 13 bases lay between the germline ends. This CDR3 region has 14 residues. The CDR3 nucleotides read TGCGCCAGCAGCCAGGCGGGATTAGTATCACCCCTCCACTTT. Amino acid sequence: CASSQAGLVSPLHF.

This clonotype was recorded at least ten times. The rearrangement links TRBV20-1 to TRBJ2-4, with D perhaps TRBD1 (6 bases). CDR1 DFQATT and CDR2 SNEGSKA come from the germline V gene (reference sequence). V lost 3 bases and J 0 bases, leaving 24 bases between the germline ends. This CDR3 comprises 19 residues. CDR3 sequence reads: CSARGLRDTSALAKNIQYF. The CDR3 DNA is TGCAGTGCTAGGGGCCTCCGGGACACATCCGCGCTAGCCAAAAACATTCAGTACTTC.